The 9 T cell receptor beta chains below were found in one sample sequenced in a study of cytomegalovirus exposure and HLA in healthy donors. Vbeta (60) and Jbeta (13) primers were used in the PCR. The protocol was immunoSEQ multiplex PCR, while the TCRdb copy is restricted to in-frame clones and leaves out a portion. The sample lists some 71,000 clones, about 74% seen once, with about 24% in the top ten. The sample taken for sequencing was PBMCs. The source of these receptors is a woman under 40 in good health and CMV-seropositive.

V is TRBV7-2 and J is TRBJ2-5, with D possibly TRBD2 on 7 matching bases. This CDR3 is 13 amino acids long. Germline V lookup: CDR1 SGHTA, CDR2 FQGNSA. Trimming removed 3 bases from V and 5 bases from J, with 10 bases in between. The CDR3 DNA sequence: TGTGCCAGCAGCTTCGGGGGGCAGGAGACCCAGTACTTC. It yields the protein CASSFGGQETQYF.

This clone occurred a few times. This chain's CDR3 is CASRARDSGTYEQYF. The CDR3 nucleotides read TGTGCCAGCAGGGCCCGGGACTCGGGGACCTACGAGCAGTACTTC. The chain links TRBV6-1 to TRBJ2-7; D is possibly TRBD2 (6 bases). This CDR3 is 15 amino acids long. The germline V gene encodes CDR1 MNHNS and CDR2 SASEGT. V was shortened by 6 bases and J by 2 bases, with 17 bases between the two germline ends.

The chain couples TRBV28 to TRBJ1-5; weak D call: TRBD1 (5 bases). The germline CDR1 and CDR2 sequences are MDHEN and SYDVKM. There are 16 residues in the CDR3. The V end was cut by 7 bases, the J end by 4 bases, with 20 bases between. DNA of the CDR3: TGTGCCAGCAAGACTAGCTCGGGACGTCAAAATCAGCCCCAGCATTTT. The encoded protein is CASKTSSGRQNQPQHF.

In regard to this clone: Other DNA sequences in this sample translate to the same CDR3. The V call is TRBV18, the J call TRBJ1-1, with D perhaps TRBD1 (6 bases). CDR3 length equals 14 residues. Germline CDR1 KGHSH, CDR2 LQKENI. The V end was cut by 6 bases, the J end by 0 bases, with 11 bases between. The CDR3 DNA reads TGTGCCAGCTCCCCAGACAGGATGAACACTGAAGCTTTCTTT. It encodes CASSPDRMNTEAFF.

This rearrangement joins TRBV6-1 to TRBJ2-7; D remains unclear. Germline V gene data show CDR1 as MNHNS and CDR2 as SASEGT. Trimming shortened V by 1 base and J by 7 bases, and 17 bases separated the two germline ends. The CDR3 contains 15 residues. The CDR3 coding sequence is TGTGCCAGCAGTGAAGGCCCTAGAGAAGGAGCGGAGCAGTACTTC. This translates into CASSEGPREGAEQYF.

The chain links TRBV7-2 to TRBJ1-3; no clear D gene. CDR3 length equals 13 residues. V dropped 1 base and J dropped 6 bases, with 7 bases sitting between them. The V gene's germline CDR1 is SGHTA and CDR2 FQGNSA. The CDR3 reads CASSLERENTIYF. The CDR3 bases are TGTGCCAGCAGCTTAGAGAGGGAAAACACCATATATTTT.

V gene TRBV6-1 combines with J gene TRBJ1-2, with 7 bases aligning to TRBD1. CDR1 is MNHNS and CDR2 is SASEGT in the germline V gene. This CDR3 is built from 14 residues. J gave up 8 bases and V 3 bases, and 9 bases lay outside the gene matches. The CDR3 reads CASSDGQVFIGYTF. DNA of the CDR3: TGTGCCAGCAGTGACGGACAGGTCTTCATCGGCTACACCTTC.

This chain uses TRBV29-1 with TRBJ2-7; TRBD2 matches 7 bases. The CDR3 consists of 13 residues. J was trimmed by 6 bases and V by 6 bases; bases with no gene match: 11. CDR1 is SQVTM and CDR2 is ANQGSEA in the germline V gene. The CDR3 region has the DNA TGCAGCGTCGTAACTAGCGCGGGACTCGAGCAGTACTTC. Its translation is CSVVTSAGLEQYF.

This clone showed up just once. The chain has TRBV29-1 and TRBJ2-7, with TRBD1 identical over 7 bases. Germline assignment: CDR1 SQVTM and CDR2 ANQGSEA. The CDR3 has 13 amino acids. The ends lost 4 bases at V and 4 bases at J; junction bases unmatched: 7. CDR3 sequence (DNA): TGCAGCGTTGTTGACAGGGTGTTTTACGAGCAGTACTTC. It codes for CSVVDRVFYEQYF.